The 27 T cell receptor beta chains below all came from one sample that was sequenced in a study of human thymus T cells. Sequencing used immunoSEQ multiplex PCR; TCRdb keeps in-frame clones, though not all of them. The table has about 120,000 clones, over 85% seen once. The thymus was resected at corrective cardiac surgery. The specimen sequenced was thymus tissue. The receptors were sampled from a boy in the first two years of life with a congenital heart defect but otherwise immunologically healthy.

The rearrangement joins TRBV7-2 to TRBJ1-2, with a tentative D call TRBD1 (6 bases). The germline V gene encodes CDR1 SGHTA and CDR2 FQGNSA. The CDR3 spans 18 residues. The V gene lost 8 bases and the J gene lost 9 bases, with 34 bases spanning the gap. Here the CDR3 DNA reads TGTGCCAGCTTCCGTATGGGGGGGGCGGCAGATCTTGAGACCCGCTACACCTTC. It yields the protein CASFRMGGAADLETRYTF.

This rearrangement joins TRBV6-5 to TRBJ1-2; D may be TRBD1 (5 bases). This CDR3 has 16 residues. Per germline, CDR1 MNHEY and CDR2 SVGAGI. V gave up 4 bases and J gave up 5 bases, with 20 bases separating them. The CDR3 region has the DNA TGTGCCAGCAGTTCTACCCCCGGGACGGCCTCATATGGCTACACCTTC. It is translated as CASSSTPGTASYGYTF.

This rearrangement joins TRBV4-3 to TRBJ1-5; D unresolved. V was shortened by 4 bases and J by 5 bases, with 15 bases between the two germline ends. CDR3 length: 15 residues. CDR1 and CDR2 (germline): LGHNA, YSLEER. CDR3 residues: CASSPGGREDQPQHF. CDR3 in DNA: TGCGCCAGCAGCCCCGGAGGGCGTGAGGATCAGCCCCAGCATTTT.

The CDR3 spells CASSQDRGQPSSTDTQYF. The DNA for the CDR3 is TGTGCCAGCAGCCAAGATAGGGGACAGCCCTCTAGCACAGATACGCAGTATTTT. The V and J genes are TRBV14 and TRBJ2-3; 7 positions match TRBD1. The length of the CDR3 is 18 residues. Germline trimming cut 0 bases from V and 0 bases from J; bases unmatched to any gene: 9. Germline-derived CDR1 and CDR2 are SGHDN and FVKESK. The variable domain in full, with the rest retrieved from reference TRBV14 and TRBJ2-3, is EAGVTQFPSHSVIEKGQTVTLRCDPISGHDNLYWYRRVMGKEIKFLLHFVKESKQDESGMPNNRFLAERTGGTYSTLKVQPAELEDSGVYFCASSQDRGQPSSTDTQYFGPGTRLTVL.

The chain is built from TRBV5-5 and TRBJ2-5; 14 bases agree with TRBD2. Germline CDR1 and CDR2: SGHKS and YYEKEE (reference sequence). Trimming took 4 bases from V and 1 from J; bases not matched to a gene: 9. CDR3 length: 18 amino acids. CDR3 sequence reads: CASSLGLAGEIRQETQYF. CDR3 DNA: TGTGCCAGCAGCCTGGGACTAGCGGGGGAGATACGCCAAGAGACCCAGTACTTC.

V is TRBV10-2 and J is TRBJ1-4, with TRBD1 identical over 8 bases. V lost 6 bases and J lost 7; bases outside the gene matches: 10. Germline assignment: CDR1 WSHSY and CDR2 SAAADI. This CDR3 comprises 15 residues. The CDR3 DNA is TGCGCCAGCAGCCCTCGAACAGGGGGTGGTGAAAAACTGTTTTTT. Encoded protein: CASSPRTGGGEKLFF.

V gene TRBV28 combines with J gene TRBJ2-3; the D call may be TRBD1 or TRBD2 (5 bases each). CDR1 is MDHEN and CDR2 is SYDVKM in the germline V gene. V lost 5 bases, J lost 2 bases, and 20 bases lay in between. The CDR3 contains 17 residues. CDR3 sequence: CASSPPRDPTFTDTQYF. The CDR3 nucleotides read TGTGCCAGCAGTCCCCCCCGGGACCCTACCTTCACAGATACGCAGTATTTT.

In this sample, this clone turned up once. This chain links TRBV5-4 with TRBJ1-2, with no clear D. The CDR3 spans 16 residues. Germline-derived CDR1 and CDR2 are SGHNT and YYREEE (reference sequence). V was shortened by 4 bases and J by 4 bases, with 20 bases between the two germline ends. The CDR3 region is CASSAGPTHPAYGYTF. For the CDR3, the DNA is TGTGCCAGCAGCGCCGGACCGACGCACCCAGCCTATGGCTACACCTTC.

This chain links TRBV5-8 with TRBJ2-5; TRBD2 agrees at 15 bases. Germline loops: CDR1 SGHTS, CDR2 YDEGEE. Trimming at V came to 4 bases and at J to 4 bases, leaving 2 bases not matched to a gene. CDR3 length: 15 amino acids. The CDR3 sequence is CASSPGLAGGETQYF. The CDR3 DNA reads as TGTGCCAGCAGCCCGGGACTAGCGGGGGGAGAGACCCAGTACTTC.

The chain combines TRBV30 with TRBJ1-1, with no clear D. The V gene lost 4 bases and the J gene lost 8 bases, with 11 bases spanning the gap. The CDR3 is 11 residues long. Per the germline V gene, CDR1 is GTSNPN and CDR2 is SVGIG (reference sequence). CDR3: CAWTGLEEAFF. The CDR3 DNA follows: TGTGCCTGGACGGGATTAGAGGAAGCTTTCTTT.

The V and J genes are TRBV5-6 and TRBJ1-6; tentative D call: TRBD1 (6 bases). The CDR3 length is 14 residues. V was shortened by 4 bases and J by 7 bases, with 12 bases between the two germline ends. The germline V gene encodes CDR1 SGHDT and CDR2 YYEEEE. The chain's CDR3 is CASSETGQNSPLHF. CDR3 in DNA: TGTGCCAGCAGCGAGACAGGCCAGAATTCACCCCTCCACTTT.

The chain links TRBV4-3 to TRBJ2-6; D unclear. The CDR3 sequence is 20 residues long. V dropped 0 bases and J dropped 4 bases, with 22 bases sitting between them. Germline CDR1 and CDR2: LGHNA and YSLEER. CDR3 loop: CASSQDLRGVVLRGANVLTF. DNA for the CDR3: TGCGCCAGCAGCCAAGATTTGCGAGGCGTCGTTTTGCGGGGGGCCAACGTCCTGACTTTC.

The rearrangement uses TRBV20-1 and TRBJ1-5; maybe TRBD1 (5 bases). Trimming stripped 5 bases from V and 10 bases from J, with 12 bases between. CDR1 is DFQATT and CDR2 is SNEGSKA in the germline V gene (reference sequence). The CDR3 runs to 11 residues. This CDR3 is CSAGGFRPQHF. The CDR3 nucleotides are TGCAGTGCTGGGGGGTTTCGTCCCCAGCATTTT.

The V gene is TRBV7-4, the J gene TRBJ1-2, with D possibly being TRBD1 (5 bases). This CDR3 region has 15 residues. CDR1 is SGHVT and CDR2 is SQSDAQ in the germline V gene. V gave up 3 bases and J gave up 6 bases, with 17 bases separating them. CDR3 coding DNA: TGTGCCAGCAGCTTTCTCCAGGGCGAAGGGAATGGCTACACCTTC. Amino acid sequence: CASSFLQGEGNGYTF.

This clone was seen only once. V gene TRBV28 combines with J gene TRBJ1-2, with D possibly TRBD1 on 6 matching bases. The V gene lost 6 bases and the J gene lost 0 bases, with 20 bases spanning the gap. There are 17 residues in the CDR3. CDR1 is MDHEN and CDR2 is SYDVKM in the germline V gene. CDR3 bases: TGTGCCAGCAGGAAACAAGCCAACGGACAGCCTAACTATGGCTACACCTTC. Translation gives CASRKQANGQPNYGYTF.

The genes are TRBV4-3 and TRBJ2-7, with 7 bases matching TRBD2. The CDR3 loop spans 16 amino acids. Germline V gene data show CDR1 as LGHNA and CDR2 as YSLEER. J was trimmed by 5 bases and V by 2 bases; bases with no gene match: 12. CDR3 nucleotide sequence: TGCGCCAGCAGCCAAAACTTTAGGGGAGGGCTCGACGAGCAGTACTTC. It specifies CASSQNFRGGLDEQYF.

The rearrangement links TRBV6-6 to TRBJ2-3; TRBD1 agrees at 9 bases. The V segment lost 8 bases and the J segment 0 bases; nucleotides outside the gene matches: 3. The CDR3 spans 14 residues. Germline V CDR1 and CDR2: MNHNY, SVGAGI (reference sequence). The CDR3 spells CASPDRGSTDTQYF. CDR3 bases: TGTGCCAGCCCGGACAGGGGAAGCACAGATACGCAGTATTTT.

The chain uses TRBV4-1 and TRBJ1-3; the D is unclear. V was shortened by 6 bases and J by 1 base, with 7 bases between the two germline ends. This CDR3 region has 13 residues. CDR1 MGHRA and CDR2 YSYEKL come from the germline V gene. CDR3 bases: TGCGCCAGCAGGGAGGGTTCTGGAAACACCATATATTTT. Its protein product is CASREGSGNTIYF.

The chain carries TRBV5-1 and TRBJ2-1; D not certain. Germline CDR1 is SGHRS and CDR2 is YFSETQ. The length of the CDR3 is 11 residues. The V and J ends lost 2 bases and 10 bases respectively, with 7 bases between them. This CDR3 is CASSLREEQFF. The CDR3 bases are TGCGCCAGCAGCTTACGAGAGGAGCAGTTCTTC.

The chain combines TRBV15 with TRBJ1-2, with 8 bases fitting TRBD1. CDR3 length: 14 amino acids. The V segment lost 6 bases and the J segment 4 bases; nucleotides outside the gene matches: 7. Germline CDR1 is LNHNV and CDR2 is YYDKDF (reference sequence). The CDR3 DNA follows: TGTGCCACCAGGACGGACAGGGTCCCCTATGGCTACACCTTC. The encoded protein is CATRTDRVPYGYTF.

The chain carries TRBV5-8 and TRBJ1-2; D is ambiguous. The CDR3 is 12 residues long. Germline CDR1 and CDR2: SGHTS and YDEGEE. V lost 1 base and J lost 5, with 6 bases in between. Written as DNA, the CDR3 is TGTGCCAGCAGCTTGTCGGCTTATGGCTACACCTTC. Its protein product is CASSLSAYGYTF.

The chain couples TRBV27 to TRBJ2-1; tentative D call: TRBD2 (5 bases). The V gene lost 5 bases and the J gene lost 6 bases, with 11 bases spanning the gap. The CDR3 loop spans 13 amino acids. Per germline, CDR1 MNHEY and CDR2 SMNVEV (reference sequence). The CDR3 DNA reads TGTGCCAGCAGTCTTCTCGGGATCAATGAGCAGTTCTTC. Translated, it gives CASSLLGINEQFF.

The chain couples TRBV28 to TRBJ1-3; D is ambiguous. This CDR3 region has 12 residues. Germline V gene sequence: CDR1 MDHEN, CDR2 SYDVKM. V was cut by 2 bases and J by 3 bases, with 2 bases left in between. CDR3 nucleotide sequence: TGTGCCAGCAGTTTAAGTGGAAACACCATATATTTT. Translating gives CASSLSGNTIYF.

The chain joins TRBV28 to TRBJ1-2, with D hard to call. V gave up 6 bases and J gave up 4 bases, with 12 bases separating them. Per germline, CDR1 MDHEN and CDR2 SYDVKM. The CDR3 runs 13 residues. The DNA for the CDR3 is TGTGCCAGCAGCACCTACGGTGTCTATGGCTACACCTTC. Its protein is CASSTYGVYGYTF.

This chain links TRBV11-2 with TRBJ1-1; D perhaps matches TRBD1 (5 bases). V was trimmed by 4 bases and J by 2 bases, leaving 17 bases between them. The CDR3 length is 16 residues. Germline CDR1 SGHAT, CDR2 FQNNGV. CDR3: CASSWGRGLPNTEAFF. The CDR3 nucleotides are TGTGCCAGCAGCTGGGGCCGAGGACTACCAAACACTGAAGCTTTCTTT.

V gene TRBV20-1 combines with J gene TRBJ2-7, with no clear D. This CDR3 comprises 11 residues. Trimming removed 5 bases at V and 4 bases at J, with 9 bases between. The germline V gene has CDR1 DFQATT and CDR2 SNEGSKA (reference sequence). The chain's CDR3 is CSAGWVYEQYF. CDR3 nucleotide sequence: TGCAGTGCTGGATGGGTATACGAGCAGTACTTC.

This chain joins TRBV30 and TRBJ1-1; D not certain. There are 13 residues in the CDR3. Germline V gene data show CDR1 as GTSNPN and CDR2 as SVGIG (reference sequence). Deletions cut 4 bases from V and 1 base from J, with 10 bases between. CDR3 bases: TGTGCCTGGAAGCCGACGCCGAACACTGAAGCTTTCTTT. The encoded protein is CAWKPTPNTEAFF.